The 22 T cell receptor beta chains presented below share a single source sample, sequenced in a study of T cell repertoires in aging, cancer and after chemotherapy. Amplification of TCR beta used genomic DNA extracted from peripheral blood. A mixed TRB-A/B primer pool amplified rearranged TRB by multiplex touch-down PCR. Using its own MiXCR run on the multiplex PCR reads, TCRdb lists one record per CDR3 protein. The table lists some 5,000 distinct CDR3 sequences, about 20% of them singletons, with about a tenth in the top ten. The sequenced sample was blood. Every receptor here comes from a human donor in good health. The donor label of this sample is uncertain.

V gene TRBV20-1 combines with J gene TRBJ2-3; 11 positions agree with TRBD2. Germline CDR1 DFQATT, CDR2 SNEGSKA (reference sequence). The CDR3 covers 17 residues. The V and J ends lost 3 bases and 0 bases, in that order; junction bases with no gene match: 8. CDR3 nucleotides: TGCAGTGCTAGGGCTCTTAGCGGGAGGGGGAGCACAGATACGCAGTATTTT. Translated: CSARALSGRGSTDTQYF.

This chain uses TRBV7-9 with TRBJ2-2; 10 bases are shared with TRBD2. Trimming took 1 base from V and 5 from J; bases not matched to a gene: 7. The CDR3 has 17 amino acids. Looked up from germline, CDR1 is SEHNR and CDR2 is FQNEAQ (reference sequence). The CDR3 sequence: CASSLEVSGGPTGELFF. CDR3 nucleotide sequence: TGTGCCAGCAGCTTAGAAGTTAGCGGGGGGCCGACCGGGGAGCTGTTTTTT. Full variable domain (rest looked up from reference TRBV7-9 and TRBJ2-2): DTGVSQNPRHKITKRGQNVTFRCDPISEHNRLYWYRQTLGQGPEFLTYFQNEAQLEKSRLLSDRFSAERPKGSFSTLEIQRTEQGDSAMYLCASSLEVSGGPTGELFFGEGSRLTVL.

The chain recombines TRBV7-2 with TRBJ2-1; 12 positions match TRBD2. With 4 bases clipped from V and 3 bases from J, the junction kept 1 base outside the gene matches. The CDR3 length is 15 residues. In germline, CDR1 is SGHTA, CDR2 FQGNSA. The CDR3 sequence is CASSWGLAGYNEQFF. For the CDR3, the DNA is TGTGCCAGCAGCTGGGGACTAGCGGGCTACAATGAGCAGTTCTTC.

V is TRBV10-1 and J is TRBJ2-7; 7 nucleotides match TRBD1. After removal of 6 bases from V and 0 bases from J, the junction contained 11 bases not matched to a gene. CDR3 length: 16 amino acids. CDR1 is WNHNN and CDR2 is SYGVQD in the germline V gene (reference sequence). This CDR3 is CASRYIPGTVSYEQYF. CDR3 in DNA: TGCGCCAGCAGATACATACCCGGGACAGTCTCCTACGAGCAGTACTTC.

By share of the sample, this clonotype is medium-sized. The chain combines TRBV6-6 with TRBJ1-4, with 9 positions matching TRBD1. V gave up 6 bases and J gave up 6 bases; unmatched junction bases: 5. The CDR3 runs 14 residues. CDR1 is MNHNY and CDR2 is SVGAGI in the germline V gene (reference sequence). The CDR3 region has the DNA TGTGCCAGCAGCTACCGGGACAGGGATGAAAAACTGTTTTTT. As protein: CASSYRDRDEKLFF.

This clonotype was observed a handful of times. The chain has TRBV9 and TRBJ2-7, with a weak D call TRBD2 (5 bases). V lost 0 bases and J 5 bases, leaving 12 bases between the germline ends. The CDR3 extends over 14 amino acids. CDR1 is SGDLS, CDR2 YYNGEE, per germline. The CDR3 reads CASSVGTGSDEQYF. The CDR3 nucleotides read TGTGCCAGCAGCGTAGGGACGGGGAGCGACGAGCAGTACTTC.

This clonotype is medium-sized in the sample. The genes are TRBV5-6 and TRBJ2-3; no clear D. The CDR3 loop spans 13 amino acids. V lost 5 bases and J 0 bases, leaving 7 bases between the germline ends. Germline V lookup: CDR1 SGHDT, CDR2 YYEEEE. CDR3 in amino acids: CASSLSSTDTQYF. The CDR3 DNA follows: TGTGCCAGCAGTCTCTCTAGCACAGATACGCAGTATTTT.

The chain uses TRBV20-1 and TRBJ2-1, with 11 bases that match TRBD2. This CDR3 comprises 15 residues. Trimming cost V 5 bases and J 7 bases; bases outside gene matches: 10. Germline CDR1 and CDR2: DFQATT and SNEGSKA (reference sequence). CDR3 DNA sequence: TGCAGTGCTCGCCAGACTAGCGGGGCGTGGAATGAGCAGTTCTTC. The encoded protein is CSARQTSGAWNEQFF.

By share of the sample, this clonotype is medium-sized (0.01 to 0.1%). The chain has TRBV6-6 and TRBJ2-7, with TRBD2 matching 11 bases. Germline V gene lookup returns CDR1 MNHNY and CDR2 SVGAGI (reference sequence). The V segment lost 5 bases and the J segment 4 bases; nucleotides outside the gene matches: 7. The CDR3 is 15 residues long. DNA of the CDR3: TGTGCCAGCAGTCCCCCCGGGACTAGCGGATACGAGCAGTACTTC. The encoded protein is CASSPPGTSGYEQYF.

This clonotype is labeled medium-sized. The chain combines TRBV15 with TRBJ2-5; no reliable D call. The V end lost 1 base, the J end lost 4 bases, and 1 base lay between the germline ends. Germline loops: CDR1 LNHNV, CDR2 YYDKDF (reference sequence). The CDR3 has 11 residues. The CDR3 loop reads CATSRVETQYF. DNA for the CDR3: TGTGCCACCAGCAGAGTAGAGACCCAGTACTTC.

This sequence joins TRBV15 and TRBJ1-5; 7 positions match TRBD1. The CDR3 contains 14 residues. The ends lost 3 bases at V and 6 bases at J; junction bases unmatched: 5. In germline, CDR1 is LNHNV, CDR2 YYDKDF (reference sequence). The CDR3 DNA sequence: TGTGCCACCAGCAGTGACAGGGAGGCTCAGCCCCAGCATTTT. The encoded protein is CATSSDREAQPQHF.

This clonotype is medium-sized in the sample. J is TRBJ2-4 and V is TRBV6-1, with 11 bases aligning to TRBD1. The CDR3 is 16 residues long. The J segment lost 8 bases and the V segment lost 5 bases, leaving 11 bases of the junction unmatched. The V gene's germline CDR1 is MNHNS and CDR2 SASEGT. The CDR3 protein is CASSPIGQGAGDIQYF. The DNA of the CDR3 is TGTGCCAGCAGTCCTATTGGACAGGGGGCGGGGGACATTCAGTACTTC.

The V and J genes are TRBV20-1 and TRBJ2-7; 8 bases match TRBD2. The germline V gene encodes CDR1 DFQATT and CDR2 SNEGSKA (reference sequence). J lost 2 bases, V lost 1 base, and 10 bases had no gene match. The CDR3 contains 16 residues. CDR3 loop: CSARGSGTRVPYEQYF. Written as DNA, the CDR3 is TGCAGTGCTAGAGGGTCCGGGACTAGAGTCCCCTACGAGCAGTACTTC.

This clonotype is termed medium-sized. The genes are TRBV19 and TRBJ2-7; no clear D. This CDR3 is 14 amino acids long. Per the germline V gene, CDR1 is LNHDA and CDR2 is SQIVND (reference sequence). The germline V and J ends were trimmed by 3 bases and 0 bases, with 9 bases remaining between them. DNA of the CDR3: TGTGCCAGTAGTATGGCGGCGGACTCCTACGAGCAGTACTTC. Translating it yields CASSMAADSYEQYF.

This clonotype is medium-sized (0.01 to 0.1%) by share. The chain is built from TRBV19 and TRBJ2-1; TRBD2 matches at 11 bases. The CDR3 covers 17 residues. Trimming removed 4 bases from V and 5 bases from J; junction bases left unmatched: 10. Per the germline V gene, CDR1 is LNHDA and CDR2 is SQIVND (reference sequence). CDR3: CASSTSRLAGTHNEQFF. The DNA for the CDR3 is TGTGCCAGTAGTACCTCCCGACTAGCGGGAACACACAATGAGCAGTTCTTC.

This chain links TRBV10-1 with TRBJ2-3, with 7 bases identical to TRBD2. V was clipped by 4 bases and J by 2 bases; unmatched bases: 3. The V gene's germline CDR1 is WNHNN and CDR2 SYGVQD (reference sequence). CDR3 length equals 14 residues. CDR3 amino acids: CASSAERDTDTQYF. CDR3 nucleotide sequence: TGCGCCAGCAGTGCGGAGCGGGACACAGATACGCAGTATTTT.

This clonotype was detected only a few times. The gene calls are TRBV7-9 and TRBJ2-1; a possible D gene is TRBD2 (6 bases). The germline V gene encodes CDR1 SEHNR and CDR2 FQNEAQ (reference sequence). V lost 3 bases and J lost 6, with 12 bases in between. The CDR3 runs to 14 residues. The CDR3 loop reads CASSFPGSGNEQFF. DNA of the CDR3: TGTGCCAGCAGCTTTCCCGGGAGTGGCAATGAGCAGTTCTTC.

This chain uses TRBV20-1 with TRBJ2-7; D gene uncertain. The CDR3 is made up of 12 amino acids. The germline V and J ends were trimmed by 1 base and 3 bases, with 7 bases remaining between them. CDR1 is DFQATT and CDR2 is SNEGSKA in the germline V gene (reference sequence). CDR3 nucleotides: TGCAGTGCTAGAGTTAGGGACTACGAGCAGTACTTC. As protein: CSARVRDYEQYF.

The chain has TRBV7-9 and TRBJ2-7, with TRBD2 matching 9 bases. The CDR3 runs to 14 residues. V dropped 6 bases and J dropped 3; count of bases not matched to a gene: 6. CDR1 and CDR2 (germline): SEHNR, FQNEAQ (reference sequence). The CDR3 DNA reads TGTGCCAGCAGTATAGCGGGAGACGGCTACGAGCAGTACTTC. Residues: CASSIAGDGYEQYF.

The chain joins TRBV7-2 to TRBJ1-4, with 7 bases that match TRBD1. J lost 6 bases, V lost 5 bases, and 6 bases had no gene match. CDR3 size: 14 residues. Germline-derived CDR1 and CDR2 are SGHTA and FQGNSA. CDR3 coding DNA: TGTGCCAGCAGCCCCGAGACAGGGTATGAAAAACTGTTTTTT. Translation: CASSPETGYEKLFF.

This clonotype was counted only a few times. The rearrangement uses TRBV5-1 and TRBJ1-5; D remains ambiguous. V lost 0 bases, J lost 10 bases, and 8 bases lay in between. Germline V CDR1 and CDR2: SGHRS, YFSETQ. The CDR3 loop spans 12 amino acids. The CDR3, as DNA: TGCGCCAGCAGCTTGGACGGGTACCCCCAGCATTTT. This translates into CASSLDGYPQHF.

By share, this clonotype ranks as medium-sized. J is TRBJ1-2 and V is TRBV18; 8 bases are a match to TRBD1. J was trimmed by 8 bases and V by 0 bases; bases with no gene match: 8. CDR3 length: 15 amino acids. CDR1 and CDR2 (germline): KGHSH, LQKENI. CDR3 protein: CASSPPKGTGGGYTF. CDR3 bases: TGTGCCAGCTCACCACCTAAGGGGACAGGCGGGGGCTACACCTTC. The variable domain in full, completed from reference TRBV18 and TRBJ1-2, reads NAGVMQNPRHLVRRRGQEARLRCSPMKGHSHVYWYRQLPEEGLKFMVYLQKENIIDESGMPKERFSAEFPKEGPSILRIQQVVRGDSAAYFCASSPPKGTGGGYTFGSGTRLTVV.